Listed here are 26 T cell receptor beta chains from one sample, sequenced in a study of liver allograft versus peripheral blood T cells. At the level of the study: The authors compared T cell receptor repertoires in transplanted livers with those in the peripheral blood of recipients.

TCRdb reprocessed the reads via MiXCR and lists one record per CDR3 protein. The sample shows 15,000 or so distinct CDR3 sequences, under 30% of them seen only once. These receptors all stem from a human patient who had a liver transplant. Some T cells may be supplied by the graft donor.

The chain employs TRBV12-3 or TRBV12-4 and TRBJ2-1, with a weak D call TRBD2 (5 bases). The CDR3 covers 15 residues. V was pared by 6 bases and J by 9 bases, with 21 bases between. The CDR3, as DNA: TGTGCCAGCAGAGACCCTTTAGCTAGCTTGAGTGAGCAGTTCTTC. Amino acid sequence: CASRDPLASLSEQFF.

The chain recombines TRBV6-6 with TRBJ2-7, with unresolved D. Trimming cost V 5 bases and J 7 bases, with 18 bases left between them. Germline V lookup: CDR1 MNHNY, CDR2 SVGAGI (reference sequence). The length of the CDR3 is 14 residues. The CDR3 coding sequence is TGTGCCAGCAGTGAGAACAGCGATCCTAGTGAGCAGTACTTC. Protein sequence: CASSENSDPSEQYF.

V is TRBV28 and J is TRBJ1-1, with D perhaps matching TRBD1 (5 bases). There are 15 residues in the CDR3. From germline, CDR1 is MDHEN and CDR2 SYDVKM. The V end lost 2 bases, the J end lost 4 bases, and 14 bases lay between the germline ends. CDR3: CASSLSREVVTEAFF. The CDR3, as DNA: TGTGCCAGCAGTTTAAGCAGGGAAGTTGTCACTGAAGCTTTCTTT. Filled out from reference TRBV28 and TRBJ1-1, the complete variable domain reads DVKVTQSSRYLVKRTGEKVFLECVQDMDHENMFWYRQDPGLGLRLIYFSYDVKMKEKGDIPEGYSVSREKKERFSLILESASTNQTSMYLCASSLSREVVTEAFFGQGTRLTVV.

On this clonotype: With a much larger clone just one base away, this may be a read error. The chain joins TRBV15 to TRBJ1-5, with D possibly matching TRBD1 (5 bases). This CDR3 comprises 15 residues. Germline CDR1 LNHNV, CDR2 YYDKDF (reference sequence). V was trimmed by 6 bases and J by 3 bases, leaving 15 bases between them. CDR3: CATRTAGKVNQPQHF. The CDR3 DNA reads as TGTGCCACCAGGACGGCAGGGAAGGTCAATCAGCCCCAGCATTTT.

The chain recombines TRBV12-3 or TRBV12-4 with TRBJ2-7; TRBD2 matches at 7 bases. CDR3 size: 12 residues. J was trimmed by 5 bases and V by 3 bases; bases with no gene match: 1. The CDR3 loop reads CASSFREDEQYF. CDR3 DNA sequence: TGTGCCAGCAGTTTCCGGGAGGACGAGCAGTACTTC.

The rearrangement uses TRBV28 and TRBJ2-6; D possibly corresponds to TRBD1 (8 bases). Germline V gene lookup returns CDR1 MDHEN and CDR2 SYDVKM. CDR3 length: 16 amino acids. Trimming left V 7 bases short and J 0 bases short, with 13 bases between. The CDR3 is CASIQGGLSGANVLTF. Here the CDR3 DNA reads TGTGCCAGCATACAGGGGGGGCTCTCTGGGGCCAACGTCCTGACTTTC.

This rearrangement joins TRBV30 to TRBJ1-2, with 7 bases that match TRBD1. The CDR3 covers 17 residues. The germline CDR1 and CDR2 sequences are GTSNPN and SVGIG (reference sequence). The V segment lost 1 base and the J segment 6 bases; nucleotides outside the gene matches: 17. In DNA form, the CDR3 reads TGTGCCTGGAGTGGAGGGGGGACAGTCTTGGTCGGGCATGGCTACACCTTC. Residues: CAWSGGGTVLVGHGYTF. Based on the CDR3 plus reference TRBV30 and TRBJ1-2, the full variable domain is SQTIHQWPATLVQPVGSPLSLECTVEGTSNPNLYWYRQAAGRGLQLLFYSVGIGQISSEVPQNLSASRPQDRQFILSSKKLLLSDSGFYLCAWSGGGTVLVGHGYTFGSGTRLTVV.

V usage is TRBV7-2 and J usage is TRBJ2-7, with no clear D. Between the trimmed V and J ends, which lost 3 bases and 2 bases, there was a span of 8 bases. From germline, CDR1 is SGHTA and CDR2 FQGNSA. The CDR3 is made up of 13 amino acids. CDR3 protein: CASSFGTAYEQYF. CDR3 coding DNA: TGTGCCAGCAGCTTCGGTACCGCCTACGAGCAGTACTTC.

V gene TRBV12-3 or TRBV12-4 combines with J gene TRBJ2-7, with D tentatively TRBD2 (5 bases). The CDR3 spans 13 residues. With 10 bases removed from V and 4 bases from J, the gap between germline ends came to 17 bases. This CDR3 is CATTQSGTYEQYF. CDR3 bases: TGTGCCACGACACAAAGCGGTACTTACGAGCAGTACTTC.

The V gene is TRBV20-1, the J gene TRBJ1-6; 8 bases are shared with TRBD1. Germline assignment: CDR1 DFQATT and CDR2 SNEGSKA (reference sequence). This CDR3 comprises 16 residues. With V trimmed by 1 base and J by 6 bases, 8 bases remained unmatched. The CDR3 reads CSARGLDRAANSPLHF. The CDR3 bases are TGCAGTGCTAGAGGGCTGGACAGGGCAGCTAATTCACCCCTCCACTTT.

The V and J genes are TRBV5-6 and TRBJ2-7; D is possibly TRBD1 or TRBD2 (5 bases each). This CDR3 is 14 amino acids long. With 5 bases removed from V and 0 bases from J, the gap between germline ends came to 12 bases. The V gene's germline CDR1 is SGHDT and CDR2 YYEEEE. In DNA form, the CDR3 reads TGTGCCAGCAGGGGGGACGGAAACTCCTACGAGCAGTACTTC. The encoded protein is CASRGDGNSYEQYF. Complete variable domain (other parts from reference TRBV5-6 and TRBJ2-7): DAGVTQSPTHLIKTRGQQVTLRCSPKSGHDTVSWYQQALGQGPQFIFQYYEEEERQRGNFPDRFSGHQFPNYSSELNVNALLLGDSALYLCASRGDGNSYEQYFGPGTRLTVT.

This clonotype was detected a few times. The chain has TRBV18 and TRBJ1-6; no clear D gene. The CDR3 runs 13 residues. Germline CDR1 and CDR2: KGHSH and LQKENI. The V gene lost 2 bases and the J gene lost 8 bases, with 7 bases spanning the gap. CDR3 region: CASSPGLDSPLHF. CDR3 sequence (DNA): TGTGCCAGCTCACCAGGACTAGATTCACCCCTCCACTTT.

This clonotype is medium-sized by share. The CDR3 region has the DNA TGTGCCAGCTCACCACCGGGACAAGGAAATCAGCCCCAGCATTTT. As protein: CASSPPGQGNQPQHF. This chain uses TRBV18 with TRBJ1-5; weak D call: TRBD1 (6 bases). This CDR3 has 15 amino acids. Between the trimmed V and J ends, which lost 0 bases and 4 bases, there was a span of 10 bases. Germline V gene lookup returns CDR1 KGHSH and CDR2 LQKENI.

This clonotype is labeled medium-sized. The chain recombines TRBV6-1 with TRBJ2-5, with D possibly called TRBD1 or TRBD2 (5 bases each). Trimming shortened V by 5 bases and J by 4 bases, and 17 bases separated the two germline ends. This CDR3 contains 15 residues. The germline CDR1 and CDR2 sequences are MNHNS and SASEGT. CDR3 coding DNA: TGTGCCAGCAGTCCTCTTGGGGGAGAAGGAGAGACCCAGTACTTC. This translates into CASSPLGGEGETQYF.

By frequency in the sample, this clonotype is medium-sized. The chain uses TRBV27 and TRBJ1-4; D unresolved. V lost 3 bases to trimming and J lost 8 bases, with 13 bases between them. The germline V gene has CDR1 MNHEY and CDR2 SMNVEV (reference sequence). The CDR3 is made up of 14 amino acids. CDR3 nucleotides: TGTGCCAGCAGTTTGAGAGCGCCAGGAGAAAAACTGTTTTTT. Translation: CASSLRAPGEKLFF.

This clonotype was detected a few times. J is TRBJ2-3 and V is TRBV20-1; perhaps TRBD1 as D (5 bases). Trimming removed 3 bases from V and 2 bases from J, with 15 bases in between. The CDR3 contains 15 residues. CDR1 is DFQATT, CDR2 SNEGSKA, per germline (reference sequence). CDR3 DNA sequence: TGCAGTGCTAGTCAGGGCCAGCTCTCCACAGATACGCAGTATTTT. It codes for CSASQGQLSTDTQYF.

The V and J genes are TRBV13 and TRBJ1-3, with a possible D match to TRBD1 (6 bases). The germline CDR1 and CDR2 sequences are PRHDT and FYEKMQ (reference sequence). The germline V and J ends were trimmed by 2 bases and 4 bases, with 15 bases remaining between them. The CDR3 has 16 residues. In DNA, the CDR3 is TGTGCCAGCAGCTTAAGCACAGGGACCGCCGGAAACACCATATATTTT. Protein sequence: CASSLSTGTAGNTIYF.

The chain uses TRBV9 and TRBJ1-1; the D gene is possibly TRBD1 (6 bases). In germline, CDR1 is SGDLS, CDR2 YYNGEE. This CDR3 has 13 residues. V lost 4 bases and J 5 bases, leaving 12 bases between the germline ends. CDR3 amino acids: CASSTAQGTEAFF. The CDR3 nucleotides are TGTGCCAGCAGCACCGCACAGGGAACTGAAGCTTTCTTT.

This sequence joins TRBV6-6 and TRBJ1-2; possible D gene TRBD1, 5 bases. CDR3 length equals 12 residues. The ends were cut back, 7 bases at V and 7 bases at J, with 13 bases in the middle. CDR1 and CDR2 from the germline V gene are MNHNY and SVGAGI (reference sequence). In nucleotides, the CDR3 is TGTGCCAGCACCACTGGGGGGGTTGGCTACACCTTC. It yields the protein CASTTGGVGYTF.

This clonotype has a count of ten or more. DNA for the CDR3: TGTGCCAGCAGTGAAGCCGGAGGACAGGTTTTGAGGTACACCTTC. It translates to CASSEAGGQVLRYTF. This chain links TRBV6-1 with TRBJ2-7, with 7 bases lining up with TRBD1. Near its end, the DNA agrees better with TRBJ1-2, so the J call may be wrong. This CDR3 region has 15 residues. CDR1 and CDR2 (germline): MNHNS, SASEGT.

The CDR3 region is CASTDRGRLNTEAFF. The CDR3, as DNA: TGTGCCAGTACCGACAGGGGGCGATTGAACACTGAAGCTTTCTTT. The J gene is TRBJ1-1, the V gene TRBV19, with 10 bases aligning to TRBD1. There are 15 residues in the CDR3. The J segment lost 0 bases and the V segment lost 7 bases, leaving 5 bases of the junction unmatched. Germline-derived CDR1 and CDR2 are LNHDA and SQIVND (reference sequence).

Ten or more counts support this clonotype. The chain has TRBV5-4 and TRBJ2-4; 8 bases agree with TRBD2. With 1 base clipped from V and 1 base from J, the junction kept 4 bases outside the gene matches. The CDR3 covers 16 residues. Looked up from germline, CDR1 is SGHNT and CDR2 is YYREEE (reference sequence). The CDR3 region is CASSLSGGSAKNIQYF. The CDR3 DNA follows: TGTGCCAGCAGCTTGAGCGGGGGTTCGGCCAAAAACATTCAGTACTTC.

The rearrangement joins TRBV6-2 or TRBV6-3 to TRBJ2-1, with a possible D match to TRBD2 (6 bases). Trimming took off 5 bases at V and 3 bases at J, with 17 bases between the two ends. Germline V gene sequence: CDR1 MNHEY, CDR2 SVGEGT. The CDR3 is made up of 16 amino acids. The CDR3 coding sequence is TGTGCCAGCAGTCCATCGGCCGGGACTTACTACAATGAGCAGTTCTTC. Protein: CASSPSAGTYYNEQFF.

This clonotype is categorized as medium-sized. The V and J genes are TRBV10-3 and TRBJ2-7, with D maybe TRBD1 (6 bases). CDR3 length equals 15 residues. Per germline, CDR1 ENHRY and CDR2 SYGVKD. V gave up 0 bases and J gave up 2 bases, with 11 bases separating them. The CDR3 spells CAISESTGQTYEQYF. The CDR3 nucleotides read TGTGCCATCAGTGAGTCGACTGGACAGACCTACGAGCAGTACTTC.

The chain employs TRBV18 and TRBJ2-2; no definite D call. V lost 0 bases and J lost 0, with 8 bases in between. CDR1 and CDR2 (germline): KGHSH, LQKENI. This CDR3 is 16 amino acids long. This chain's CDR3 is CASSPPGSPNTGELFF. In DNA, the CDR3 is TGTGCCAGCTCACCACCGGGATCACCGAACACCGGGGAGCTGTTTTTT.

Of note for this clonotype: This may come from a read error, since a much larger clone is one base off. The rearrangement uses TRBV10-3 and TRBJ1-2; no firm D call. V was clipped by 10 bases and J by 1 base, with 10 bases between them. The CDR3 has 12 residues. Germline CDR1 ENHRY, CDR2 SYGVKD. The DNA of the CDR3 is TGTGCCACCACGGAAATTAACTATGGCTACACCTTC. It specifies CATTEINYGYTF.